This entry lists 8 T cell receptor beta chains sequenced from one sample in a study of cytomegalovirus exposure and HLA in healthy donors. With 60 Vbeta and 13 Jbeta primers, the PCR was carried out. Sequencing was performed with immunoSEQ multiplex PCR; in TCRdb, only in-frame clones are kept and a portion is missing. The data contain about 130,000 clones, roughly 80% of them singletons. The sequenced sample was PBMCs. These receptors all stem from a man in his forties in good health and CMV-seronegative.

The chain is built from TRBV30 and TRBJ2-6, with a possible D match to TRBD2 (5 bases). The germline CDR1 and CDR2 sequences are GTSNPN and SVGIG (reference sequence). This CDR3 region has 17 residues. Trimming stripped 0 bases from V and 0 bases from J, with 12 bases between. CDR3 in DNA: TGTGCCTGGAGTGTCCGACGGGGTCTCTCTGGGGCCAACGTCCTGACTTTC. Protein: CAWSVRRGLSGANVLTF.

The chain links TRBV28 to TRBJ2-3; no clear D gene. Trimming removed 6 bases at V and 5 bases at J, with 6 bases between. Germline loops: CDR1 MDHEN, CDR2 SYDVKM. The CDR3 is 11 amino acids. CDR3 sequence: CASSPVDTQYF. The CDR3 DNA follows: TGTGCCAGCAGCCCAGTAGATACGCAGTATTTT.

In this sample, this clone turned up many times. This chain connects TRBV30 to TRBJ2-5, with 13 bases that match TRBD2. The V and J ends lost 4 bases and 7 bases, in that order; junction bases with no gene match: 6. In germline, CDR1 is GTSNPN, CDR2 SVGIG (reference sequence). The CDR3 covers 14 residues. CDR3 amino acids: CAWTGLAGTGTQYF. In DNA, the CDR3 is TGTGCCTGGACGGGACTAGCGGGAACCGGGACCCAGTACTTC.

The chain combines TRBV5-1 with TRBJ2-2, with 7 bases identical to TRBD1. The CDR3 is made up of 15 amino acids. Germline V CDR1 and CDR2: SGHRS, YFSETQ. V trimming: 2 bases; J trimming: 4 bases; junction bases outside the gene matches: 5. CDR3 DNA sequence: TGCGCCAGCAGCTTCACGGGGACAGTCACCGGGGAGCTGTTTTTT. It translates to CASSFTGTVTGELFF.

V usage is TRBV4-3 and J usage is TRBJ2-1; 9 bases line up with TRBD1. V lost 6 bases and J lost 2; bases outside the gene matches: 5. The CDR3 runs 15 residues. CDR1 is LGHNA, CDR2 YSLEER, per germline. CDR3 DNA: TGCGCCAGCAGTGAAGGACAGGGGCCCTACAATGAGCAGTTCTTC. Protein sequence: CASSEGQGPYNEQFF.

The V gene is TRBV29-1, the J gene TRBJ2-3, with 11 bases fitting TRBD1. The CDR3 extends over 15 amino acids. Germline CDR1 is SQVTM and CDR2 is ANQGSEA. The junction had 4 bases not matched to a gene; V was cut back by 3 bases and J by 2 bases. The chain's CDR3 is CSVEGTGGFTDTQYF. The CDR3 coding sequence is TGCAGCGTTGAGGGGACAGGGGGATTCACAGATACGCAGTATTTT.

The rearrangement links TRBV5-6 to TRBJ2-3, with 10 nucleotides matching TRBD2. Losses at the gene ends were 1 base for V and 0 bases for J; bases not matched to a gene: 5. The germline gives CDR1 SGHDT, CDR2 YYEEEE. This CDR3 is built from 17 residues. CDR3 sequence: CASSLSGGGISTDTQYF. In DNA form, the CDR3 reads TGTGCCAGCAGCTTGAGCGGGGGGGGCATTAGCACAGATACGCAGTATTTT.

This clone was detected a few times. The chain recombines TRBV6-5 with TRBJ1-2, with TRBD1 identical over 8 bases. This CDR3 has 15 amino acids. Losses at the gene ends were 10 bases for V and 8 bases for J; bases not matched to a gene: 18. Germline lookup yields CDR1 MNHEY and CDR2 SVGAGI. The CDR3 DNA reads as TGTGCCACCATCGCGTTCGGCCAGGGGGCGAAAGGCTACACCTTC. Translating gives CATIAFGQGAKGYTF.